This TCR beta chain was recovered during a study of T cell responses to AZD1222 COVID-19 vaccine. Study-level findings and limits: Spike-specific TCRs gained breadth and depth after people received two AZD1222 doses.

This CDR3 is built from 17 residues. CDR1 MNHEY and CDR2 SMNVEV come from the germline V gene (reference sequence). With 4 bases clipped from V and 1 base from J, the junction kept 8 bases outside the gene matches. TCRdb's table, derived via immunoSEQ multiplex PCR, lists solely in-frame clones and lacks some. This sample has 140,000 to 150,000 clones, with roughly 90% found just once. A word on this clone: Its matching antigen is unknown.

This specimen was peripheral blood, taken on day 0 of AZD1222 vaccination. The receptor was derived from an adult in good health. The rearrangement uses TRBV27 and TRBJ2-3; 10 bases fit TRBD1. Written as DNA, the CDR3 is TGTGCCAGCAGTTCTTTCACCGGGACAGGGGGCACAGATACGCAGTATTTT. It codes for CASSSFTGTGGTDTQYF.